The entry that follows covers one T cell receptor beta chain sequence. Germline V lookup: CDR1 DFQATT, CDR2 SNEGSKA (reference sequence). This CDR3 contains 15 residues. The V and J ends lost 2 bases and 5 bases, in that order; junction bases with no gene match: 11. The record originates from a study of blood T cells in healthy people across ages. Next came a second PCR, run for roughly 6 to 11 cycles, which used a sample-barcoded 5' primer along with a J-beta primer mix. TCRdb re-called the 5' RACE reads with MiXCR, one entry per CDR3 protein. The sample shows around 800,000 distinct CDR3 sequences, around two thirds of them seen only once.

The clonotype originates from a man aged 30 to 39 in good health. The specimen was blood. This chain joins TRBV20-1 and TRBJ2-7, with 8 bases fitting TRBD1. This CDR3 is CSARSRQGPSHEQYF. CDR3 in DNA: TGCAGTGCTAGATCACGACAGGGGCCTTCCCACGAGCAGTACTTC.